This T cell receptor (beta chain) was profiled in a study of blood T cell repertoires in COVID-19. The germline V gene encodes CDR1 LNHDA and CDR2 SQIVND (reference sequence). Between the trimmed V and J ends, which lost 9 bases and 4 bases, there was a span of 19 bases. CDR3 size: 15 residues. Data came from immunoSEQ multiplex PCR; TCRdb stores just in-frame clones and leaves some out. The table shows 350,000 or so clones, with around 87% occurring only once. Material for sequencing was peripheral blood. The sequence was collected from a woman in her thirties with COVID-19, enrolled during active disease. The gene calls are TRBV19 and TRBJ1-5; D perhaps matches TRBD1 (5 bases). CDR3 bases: TGTGCCAGCTCACCCCAGGGACGGGAGAATCAGCCCCAGCATTTT. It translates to CASSPQGRENQPQHF.